Below, 10 T cell receptor beta chains from the same sample are listed, as sequenced in a study of T cells in Graves' hyperthyroidism and ophthalmopathy. The source material, RNA transcripts, was used to amplify TCR beta CDR3 regions. During a first-round RT-PCR of the TCR CDR3, the HTBI primer set was used. TCRdb re-called the multiplex PCR reads with MiXCR, one entry per CDR3 protein. The sample carries some 350,000 distinct CDR3 sequences, around a quarter recorded once. Sequencing was carried out using blood. The receptors come from a man aged 45-65 years with Graves' hyperthyroidism.

This clonotype was seen repeatedly, ten times or more. This chain uses TRBV12-3 or TRBV12-4 with TRBJ1-1; D remains unclear. The V and J ends lost 5 bases and 6 bases respectively, with 19 bases between them. The CDR3 is made up of 15 amino acids. The DNA of the CDR3 is TGTGCCAGCAGTAATTGGGCCAAGTCGAGCGCTGAAGCTTTCTTT. Residues: CASSNWAKSSAEAFF.

The V gene is TRBV14, the J gene TRBJ2-2, with TRBD2 as a possible D gene (5 bases). The germline V gene encodes CDR1 SGHDN and CDR2 FVKESK. V shed 6 bases and J shed 6 bases, with 14 bases lying between them. The CDR3 consists of 14 residues. DNA for the CDR3: TGTGCCAGCAGTCCCGGGGTGGCTGCCGGGGAGCTGTTTTTT. This codes for CASSPGVAAGELFF.

In the case of this clonotype: An end of the junction does not agree with germline; a read error may underlie this. The chain has TRBV29-1 and TRBJ2-1, with D perhaps TRBD1 (6 bases). The CDR3 contains 16 residues. Germline V gene lookup returns CDR1 SQVTM and CDR2 ANQGSEA. CDR3: CSVEGKTGASYNEQFF. CDR3 nucleotide sequence: TGCAGCGTCGAAGGGAAGACAGGAGCTTCCTACAATGAGCAGTTCTTC.

The chain uses TRBV2 and TRBJ1-5; possible D gene TRBD1, 6 bases. The germline CDR1 and CDR2 sequences are SNHLY and FYNNEI. V lost 7 bases, J lost 1 base, and 17 bases lay in between. The CDR3 is 16 residues long. CDR3 residues: CASTGAGGFSNQPQHF. The CDR3 DNA is TGTGCCAGCACCGGGGCCGGGGGCTTCAGCAATCAGCCCCAGCATTTT.

CDR3 sequence reads: CASSLDPTGGNQPQHF. The CDR3 nucleotides read TGTGCCAGCAGTCTTGACCCGACAGGGGGAAATCAGCCCCAGCATTTT. This chain uses TRBV6-2 or TRBV6-3 with TRBJ1-5; 9 bases are shared with TRBD1. Germline V gene sequence: CDR1 MNHEY, CDR2 SVGEGT. The CDR3 consists of 16 residues. V shed 5 bases and J 4 bases; nucleotides not matched to a gene: 9.

The chain links TRBV3-1 to TRBJ2-3; no reliable D call. Germline V gene lookup returns CDR1 LGHDT and CDR2 YNNKEL (reference sequence). The V end lost 1 base, the J end lost 2 bases, and 10 bases lay between the germline ends. The CDR3 extends over 15 amino acids. The chain's CDR3 is CASSQVVSDTDTQYF. In nucleotides, the CDR3 is TGTGCCAGCAGCCAAGTCGTCTCCGACACAGATACGCAGTATTTT.

In this sample, this clonotype turned up many times. V usage is TRBV30 and J usage is TRBJ1-1; a possible D gene is TRBD1 (6 bases). CDR3 length equals 12 residues. The V end lost 5 bases, the J end lost 5 bases, and 12 bases lay between the germline ends. The germline V gene encodes CDR1 GTSNPN and CDR2 SVGIG (reference sequence). CDR3 bases: TGTGCCTGGGGCAGGGGAAGGACTGAAGCTTTCTTT. It is translated as CAWGRGRTEAFF.

This clonotype was recorded many times. J is TRBJ2-7 and V is TRBV6-2 or TRBV6-3; the D call may be TRBD1 or TRBD2 (5 bases each). Trimming cost V 5 bases and J 7 bases, with 18 bases left between them. CDR3 length equals 14 residues. Germline CDR1 MNHEY, CDR2 SVGEGT. The DNA of the CDR3 is TGTGCCAGCAGTAACCGGGACCACCTTAGGGAGCAGTACTTC. Its translation is CASSNRDHLREQYF.

This rearrangement joins TRBV12-5 to TRBJ1-2; D gene unclear. CDR3 length equals 11 residues. V shed 6 bases and J shed 5 bases, with 7 bases lying between them. Germline assignment: CDR1 LGHNT and CDR2 FRNRAP. DNA of the CDR3: TGTGCTAGTGGGGGGATATATGGCTACACCTTC. It yields the protein CASGGIYGYTF. The whole variable domain, filled in from reference TRBV12-5 and TRBJ1-2, reads DARVTQTPRHKVTEMGQEVTMRCQPILGHNTVFWYRQTMMQGLELLAYFRNRAPLDDSGMPKDRFSAEMPDATLATLKIQPSEPRDSAVYFCASGGIYGYTFGSGTRLTVV.

The chain recombines TRBV27 with TRBJ2-5; the match to TRBD1 covers 8 bases. CDR3 size: 15 residues. Looked up from germline, CDR1 is MNHEY and CDR2 is SMNVEV (reference sequence). The V segment lost 6 bases and the J segment 7 bases; nucleotides outside the gene matches: 13. The CDR3, as DNA: TGTGCCAGCAGACCGGACAGGGACCCTATTGGGACCCAGTACTTC. This codes for CASRPDRDPIGTQYF.